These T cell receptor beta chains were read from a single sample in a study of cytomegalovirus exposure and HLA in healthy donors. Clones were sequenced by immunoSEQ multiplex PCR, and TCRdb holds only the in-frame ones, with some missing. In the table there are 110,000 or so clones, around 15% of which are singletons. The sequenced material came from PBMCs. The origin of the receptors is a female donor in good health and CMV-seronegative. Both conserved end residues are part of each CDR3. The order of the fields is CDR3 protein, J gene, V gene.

CDR3: CASSYDSPTNYGYTF; J: TRBJ1-2; V: TRBV6-6
CDR3: CASSLAREKLFF; J: TRBJ1-4; V: TRBV7-9
CDR3: CASKEEGINTEAFF; J: TRBJ1-1; V: TRBV19
CDR3: CASSKGTSGGTYGTQYF; J: TRBJ2-5; V: TRBV11-2
CDR3: CASRGDRRPQYSNYGYTF; J: TRBJ1-2; V: TRBV2
CDR3: CASSAGTGNPFPLGEQYF; J: TRBJ2-7; V: TRBV27
CDR3: CASSVPAGTSVSNTGELFF; J: TRBJ2-2; V: TRBV9
CDR3: CASSLGQGADTQYF; J: TRBJ2-3; V: TRBV5-1
CDR3: CASSQDRGRGYGYTF; J: TRBJ1-2; V: TRBV4-3
CDR3: CASSFAGKQETQYF; J: TRBJ2-5; V: TRBV7-9
CDR3: CASSQGVGEREFSEQFF; J: TRBJ2-1; V: TRBV4-3
CDR3: CSVAGALYNEQFF; J: TRBJ2-1; V: TRBV29-1
CDR3: CSGISRGAYEQYF; J: TRBJ2-7; V: TRBV29-1
CDR3: CASSSVWTGGGPDTQYF; J: TRBJ2-3; V: TRBV5-4
CDR3: CASSLNRGFRETQYF; J: TRBJ2-5; V: TRBV13
CDR3: CASSPSAQETQYF; J: TRBJ2-5; V: TRBV11-3
CDR3: CASSSRDRGLYEQYF; J: TRBJ2-7; V: TRBV6-5
CDR3: CAWSSDPAEGAETQYF; J: TRBJ2-5; V: TRBV30
CDR3: CASSSLSPLEQYF; J: TRBJ2-7; V: TRBV27
CDR3: CASSLQTTNEKLFF; J: TRBJ1-4; V: TRBV2
CDR3: CAISPTSGMRNEQYF; J: TRBJ2-7; V: TRBV10-3
CDR3: CSVGGRGQGDTQYF; J: TRBJ2-3; V: TRBV29-1
CDR3: CASSQVKGVRSEKLFF; J: TRBJ1-4; V: TRBV14
CDR3: CASSFGQTTDTQYF; J: TRBJ2-3; V: TRBV27